A selection of T cell receptor beta chains follows, all from one sample in a study of blood T cell repertoires in COVID-19. Measured with immunoSEQ multiplex PCR; TCRdb has only the in-frame clones, and not every one. The sample carries hundreds of thousands of clones, nearly 90% recorded once. The sequenced material came from peripheral blood. Receptors were obtained from a human donor in a cohort sampled during active COVID-19. CDR3s include the opening cysteine and the closing phenylalanine or tryptophan. The D gene is left open where the match is weak. The listing skips clone size in some rows; elsewhere it reads once, few, many or a size class.

.	TRBJ1-1	TRBV10-3	12	.	CANSRGNTEAFF	TGTGCCAACTCGCGGGGGAACACTGAAGCTTTCTTT
.	TRBJ2-2	TRBV5-1	15	.	CASSLRDSTTGELFF	TGCGCCAGCAGCCTGCGGGACAGTACCACCGGGGAGCTGTTTTTT
.	TRBJ1-6	TRBV27	16	TRBD1	CASSLTGNLYNSPLHF	TGTGCCAGCAGTTTGACAGGGAATCTCTATAATTCACCCCTCCACTTT
.	TRBJ2-3	TRBV6-2/TRBV6-3	13	TRBD2	CASSRLAGDTQYF	TGTGCCAGCAGTAGACTAGCGGGAGATACGCAGTATTTT
.	TRBJ2-7	TRBV15	15	.	CATSRDLGGPYEQYF	TGTGCCACCAGCAGAGATCTGGGGGGGCCCTACGAGCAGTACTTC
.	TRBJ2-7	TRBV19	15	TRBD2	CASSALAGGPYEQYF	TGTGCCAGTAGTGCTTTAGCGGGAGGGCCCTACGAGCAGTACTTC
.	TRBJ1-2	TRBV7-2	14	TRBD1	CASRAGQGEYGYTF	TGTGCCAGCAGGGCGGGGCAGGGGGAGTATGGCTACACCTTC
.	TRBJ2-7	TRBV10-3	13	.	CAISDSGNYEQYF	TGTGCCATCAGTGATAGCGGAAACTACGAGCAGTACTTC
few	TRBJ2-7	TRBV28	12	.	CASSLSGYEQYF	TGTGCCAGCAGTTTATCAGGCTACGAGCAGTACTTC
.	TRBJ2-7	TRBV4-2	16	TRBD1	CASSRPSGTGAYEQYF	TGTGCCAGCAGCCGGCCCTCCGGGACAGGGGCTTACGAGCAGTACTTC
few	TRBJ1-4	TRBV6-1	15	.	CASSESGARHEKLFF	TGTGCCAGCAGTGAAAGTGGGGCGCGACATGAAAAACTGTTTTTT
.	TRBJ2-7	TRBV10-3	16	TRBD1	CAIRPGQVLTGGEQYF	TGTGCCATCAGGCCGGGACAGGTGCTCACGGGTGGCGAGCAGTACTTC
once	TRBJ2-4	TRBV6-1	19	TRBD2	CASSELAGAFLFGKNIQYF	TGTGCCAGCAGTGAACTAGCGGGGGCATTCTTGTTTGGCAAAAACATTCAGTACTTC
.	TRBJ2-7	TRBV4-1	15	.	CASSQEYRAPYEQYF	TGCGCCAGCAGCCAGGAGTACAGGGCCCCCTACGAGCAGTACTTC
few	TRBJ1-6	TRBV11-2	14	TRBD1	CASSLGQGRAPLHF	TGTGCCAGCAGCTTAGGACAGGGCAGGGCACCCCTCCACTTT
.	TRBJ2-1	TRBV28	15	.	CASTGGVPSYNEQFF	TGTGCCAGCACCGGAGGGGTCCCCTCCTACAATGAGCAGTTCTTC
.	TRBJ2-4	TRBV29-1	13	TRBD2	CSVAGGTKNIQYF	TGCAGCGTTGCGGGGGGAACCAAAAACATTCAGTACTTC